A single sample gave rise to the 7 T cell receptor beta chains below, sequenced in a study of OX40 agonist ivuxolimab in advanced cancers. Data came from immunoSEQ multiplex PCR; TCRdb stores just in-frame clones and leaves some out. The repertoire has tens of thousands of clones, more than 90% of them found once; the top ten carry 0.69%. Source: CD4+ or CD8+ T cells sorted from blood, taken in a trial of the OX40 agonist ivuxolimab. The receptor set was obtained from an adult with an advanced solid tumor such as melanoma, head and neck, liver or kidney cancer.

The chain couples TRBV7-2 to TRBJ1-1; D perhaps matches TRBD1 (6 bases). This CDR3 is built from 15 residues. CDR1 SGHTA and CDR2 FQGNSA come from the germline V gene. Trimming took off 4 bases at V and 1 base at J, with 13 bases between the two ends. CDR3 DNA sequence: TGTGCCAGCAGCTGGCAACAGGGTAAGAACACTGAAGCTTTCTTT. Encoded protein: CASSWQQGKNTEAFF.

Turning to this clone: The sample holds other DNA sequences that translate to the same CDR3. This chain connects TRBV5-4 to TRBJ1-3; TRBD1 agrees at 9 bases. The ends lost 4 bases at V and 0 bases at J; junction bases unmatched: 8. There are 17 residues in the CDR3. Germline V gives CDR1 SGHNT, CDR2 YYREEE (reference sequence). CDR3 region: CASSRQGQGGSGNTIYF. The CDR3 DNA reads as TGTGCCAGCAGCAGGCAGGGACAGGGAGGCTCTGGAAACACCATATATTTT. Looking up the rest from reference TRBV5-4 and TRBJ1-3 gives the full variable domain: ETGVTQSPTHLIKTRGQQVTLRCSSQSGHNTVSWYQQALGQGPQFIFQYYREEENGRGNFPPRFSGLQFPNYSSELNVNALELDDSALYLCASSRQGQGGSGNTIYFGEGSWLTVV.

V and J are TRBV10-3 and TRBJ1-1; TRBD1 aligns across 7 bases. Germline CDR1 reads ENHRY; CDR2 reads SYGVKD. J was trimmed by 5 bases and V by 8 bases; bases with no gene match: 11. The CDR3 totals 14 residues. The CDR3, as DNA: TGTGCCATCTGGAGAGGGGGCTTCAGTACTGAAGCTTTCTTT. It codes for CAIWRGGFSTEAFF.

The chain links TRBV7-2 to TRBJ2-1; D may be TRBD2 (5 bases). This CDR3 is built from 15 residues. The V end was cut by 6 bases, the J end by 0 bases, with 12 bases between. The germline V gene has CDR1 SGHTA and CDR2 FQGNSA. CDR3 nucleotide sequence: TGTGCCAGCAGACCCGGACTTTCCTCCTACAATGAGCAGTTCTTC. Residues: CASRPGLSSYNEQFF.

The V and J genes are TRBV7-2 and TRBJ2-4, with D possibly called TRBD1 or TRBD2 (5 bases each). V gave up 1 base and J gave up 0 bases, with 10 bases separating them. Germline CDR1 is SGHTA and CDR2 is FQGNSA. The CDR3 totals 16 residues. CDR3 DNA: TGTGCCAGCAGCTTAGAGGGACGGTTAGCCAAAAACATTCAGTACTTC. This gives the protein CASSLEGRLAKNIQYF. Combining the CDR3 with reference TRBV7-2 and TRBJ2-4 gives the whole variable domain GAGVSQSPSNKVTEKGKDVELRCDPISGHTALYWYRQSLGQGLEFLIYFQGNSAPDKSGLPSDRFSAERTGGSVSTLTIQRTQQEDSAVYLCASSLEGRLAKNIQYFGAGTRLSVL.

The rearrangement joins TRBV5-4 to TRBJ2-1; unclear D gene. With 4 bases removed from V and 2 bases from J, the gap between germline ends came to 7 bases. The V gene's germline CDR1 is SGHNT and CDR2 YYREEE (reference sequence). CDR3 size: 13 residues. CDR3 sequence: CASSLRPYNEQFF. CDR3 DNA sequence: TGTGCCAGCAGCCTCCGACCCTACAATGAGCAGTTCTTC.

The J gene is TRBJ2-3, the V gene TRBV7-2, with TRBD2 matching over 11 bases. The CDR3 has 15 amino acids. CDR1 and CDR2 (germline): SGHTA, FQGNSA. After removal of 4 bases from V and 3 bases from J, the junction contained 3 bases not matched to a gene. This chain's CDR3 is CASSSSSGRTDTQYF. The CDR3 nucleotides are TGTGCCAGCAGCTCTTCTAGCGGGAGGACAGATACGCAGTATTTT. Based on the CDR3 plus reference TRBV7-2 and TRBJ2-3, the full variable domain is GAGVSQSPSNKVTEKGKDVELRCDPISGHTALYWYRQSLGQGLEFLIYFQGNSAPDKSGLPSDRFSAERTGGSVSTLTIQRTQQEDSAVYLCASSSSSGRTDTQYFGPGTRLTVL.